The 24 T cell receptor beta chains below come from one sample, sequenced in a study of graft-versus-host responses after intestinal transplantation. These TCRs are of unknown antigen specificity. Data came from immunoSEQ multiplex PCR; TCRdb stores just in-frame clones and leaves some out. Here the sample spans 73,000 or so clones, around 90% being singletons. This specimen consisted of unstimulated CD8+ T cells sorted from spleen or lymph node cells, obtained before transplant. These receptors came from a human donor who was the organ donor for an intestinal transplant.

V gene TRBV12-5 combines with J gene TRBJ2-7, with a possible D match to TRBD2 (6 bases). V gave up 5 bases and J gave up 3 bases, with 11 bases separating them. From germline, CDR1 is LGHNT and CDR2 FRNRAP. The CDR3 length is 13 residues. CDR3 in amino acids: CASGPEGRYEQYV. The CDR3 DNA is TGTGCTAGTGGTCCGGAGGGGCGCTACGAGCAGTACGTC.

V gene TRBV19 combines with J gene TRBJ2-5, with D unclear. Germline CDR1 is LNHDA and CDR2 is SQIVND (reference sequence). This CDR3 spans 14 amino acids. Trimming pared 2 bases from V and 1 base from J, leaving 8 bases between. The CDR3 DNA reads as TGTGCCAGTAGTATACGAGGAGTCCAAGAGACCCAGTACTTC. Protein product: CASSIRGVQETQYF.

This chain connects TRBV29-1 to TRBJ1-2; possibly TRBD1 for D (6 bases). The CDR3 has 15 amino acids. Trimming pared 6 bases from V and 6 bases from J, leaving 23 bases between. Per germline, CDR1 SQVTM and CDR2 ANQGSEA. CDR3 amino acids: CSVQGPLWPLDGYTF. Written as DNA, the CDR3 is TGCAGCGTACAGGGCCCTCTATGGCCGCTGGATGGCTACACCTTC.

The chain carries TRBV28 and TRBJ1-2; 11 positions agree with TRBD1. The CDR3 runs 16 residues. Germline CDR1 and CDR2: MDHEN and SYDVKM. After removal of 6 bases from V and 2 bases from J, the junction contained 8 bases not matched to a gene. Here the CDR3 reads CASSPTGTGGNYGYTF. CDR3 bases: TGTGCCAGCAGCCCGACCGGGACAGGGGGGAACTATGGCTACACCTTC.

This clone was observed a single time. The chain has TRBV7-8 and TRBJ1-5; 8 positions match TRBD1. CDR1 is SGHVS and CDR2 is FQNEAQ in the germline V gene. This CDR3 has 18 residues. V was pared by 5 bases and J by 0 bases, with 12 bases of the junction left unmatched. The CDR3 nucleotides read TGTGCCAGCAGCGAGATGCCCGGGACAGGCTATAGCAATCAGCCCCAGCATTTT. Protein product: CASSEMPGTGYSNQPQHF. The full variable domain, rest sourced from reference TRBV7-8 and TRBJ1-5, is GAGVSQSPRYKVAKRGQDVALRCDPISGHVSLFWYQQALGQGPEFLTYFQNEAQLDKSGLPSDRFFAERPEGSVSTLKIQRTQQEDSAVYLCASSEMPGTGYSNQPQHFGDGTRLSIL.

The V call is TRBV4-2, the J call TRBJ1-1; 7 bases agree with TRBD1. The germline V gene encodes CDR1 LGHNA and CDR2 YNFKEQ. Germline trimming cut 0 bases from V and 4 bases from J; bases unmatched to any gene: 11. The CDR3 totals 17 residues. The chain's CDR3 is CASSQDPQGVGITEAFF. The CDR3, as DNA: TGTGCCAGCAGCCAAGATCCCCAGGGGGTTGGTATCACTGAAGCTTTCTTT.

The chain couples TRBV5-1 to TRBJ1-2; 9 nucleotides line up with TRBD1. Per germline, CDR1 SGHRS and CDR2 YFSETQ. The CDR3 runs 17 residues. Trimming removed 0 bases from V and 0 bases from J; junction bases left unmatched: 6. The CDR3 DNA follows: TGCGCCAGCAGCTTGGTACAGGGGGCATTAGCTAACTATGGCTACACCTTC. Its translation: CASSLVQGALANYGYTF.

The V and J genes are TRBV28 and TRBJ1-5, with TRBD1 as a possible D gene (6 bases). The ends were cut back, 7 bases at V and 4 bases at J, with 14 bases in the middle. Germline assignment: CDR1 MDHEN and CDR2 SYDVKM. CDR3 length: 14 amino acids. CDR3 bases: TGTGCCAGCATTATACAGGGTCTTAATCAGCCCCAGCATTTT. It is translated as CASIIQGLNQPQHF.

The chain employs TRBV7-6 and TRBJ2-7; TRBD2 might be the D (5 bases). Germline V gene lookup returns CDR1 SGHVS and CDR2 FNYEAQ. V shed 1 base and J shed 0 bases, with 10 bases lying between them. The CDR3 sequence is 15 residues long. In DNA, the CDR3 is TGTGCCAGCAGCTTAGAGGCGGGTCCCTCCTACGAGCAGTACGTC. This gives the protein CASSLEAGPSYEQYV.

The J gene is TRBJ1-1, the V gene TRBV7-8, with 7 positions matching TRBD1. V was pared by 1 base and J by 4 bases, with 6 bases of the junction left unmatched. CDR3 length: 15 amino acids. Germline V lookup: CDR1 SGHVS, CDR2 FQNEAQ. CDR3 DNA: TGTGCCAGCAGCTTAGTGGAGGGGGCTGTCACTGAAGCTTTCTTT. It specifies CASSLVEGAVTEAFF.

This chain connects TRBV11-2 to TRBJ1-2, with TRBD1 as a possible D gene (6 bases). The CDR3 sequence is 14 residues long. V was clipped by 5 bases and J by 4 bases, with 14 bases between them. Looked up from germline, CDR1 is SGHAT and CDR2 is FQNNGV. The chain's CDR3 is CASSAADRSYGYTF. CDR3 bases: TGTGCCAGCAGCGCCGCGGACAGATCCTATGGCTACACCTTC.

The chain carries TRBV9 and TRBJ2-3; TRBD1 agrees at 7 bases. With 4 bases clipped from V and 2 bases from J, the junction kept 7 bases outside the gene matches. From germline, CDR1 is SGDLS and CDR2 YYNGEE. CDR3 length equals 15 residues. CDR3 amino acids: CASSFRDRNTDTQYF. In DNA form, the CDR3 reads TGTGCCAGCAGCTTCCGGGACAGAAACACAGATACGCAGTATTTT.

The chain has TRBV6-5 and TRBJ1-2, with D perhaps matching TRBD1 (5 bases). The CDR3 consists of 13 residues. Trimming stripped 6 bases from V and 3 bases from J, with 11 bases between. Germline V gives CDR1 MNHEY, CDR2 SVGAGI. CDR3 sequence (DNA): TGTGCCAGCAGGCCAGGGCCGTACTATGGCTACACCTTC. It yields the protein CASRPGPYYGYTF.

V usage is TRBV18 and J usage is TRBJ1-5; the D is unclear. This CDR3 is 18 amino acids long. V gave up 1 base and J gave up 5 bases, with 21 bases separating them. Germline CDR1 KGHSH, CDR2 LQKENI. CDR3 protein: CASSPLPWHRWLHQPQHF. The CDR3 DNA is TGTGCCAGCTCACCACTCCCATGGCATCGATGGCTGCATCAGCCCCAGCATTTT. Full variable domain (outside the CDR3, taken from reference TRBV18 and TRBJ1-5): NAGVMQNPRHLVRRRGQEARLRCSPMKGHSHVYWYRQLPEEGLKFMVYLQKENIIDESGMPKERFSAEFPKEGPSILRIQQVVRGDSAAYFCASSPLPWHRWLHQPQHFGDGTRLSIL.

This chain joins TRBV27 and TRBJ1-1, with TRBD1 identical over 7 bases. The CDR3 spans 14 residues. V shed 6 bases and J 5 bases; nucleotides not matched to a gene: 9. Germline CDR1 and CDR2: MNHEY and SMNVEV (reference sequence). CDR3 amino acids: CASSNRGGGTEAFF. In DNA, the CDR3 is TGTGCCAGCAGCAACAGGGGCGGAGGGACTGAAGCTTTCTTT.

The chain couples TRBV2 to TRBJ2-1; TRBD2 is a possible D gene (7 bases). Trimming shortened V by 6 bases and J by 7 bases, and 16 bases separated the two germline ends. Germline V gene sequence: CDR1 SNHLY, CDR2 FYNNEI. This CDR3 has 14 residues. CDR3 region: CASREPGGRNEQFF. CDR3 nucleotide sequence: TGTGCCAGCAGAGAGCCGGGGGGCAGGAATGAGCAGTTCTTC.

Written as DNA, the CDR3 is TGTGCCAGCAGTTTAGAGGCAGGGATTATGGATTCACCCCTCCACTTT. This codes for CASSLEAGIMDSPLHF. The chain employs TRBV27 and TRBJ1-6; maybe TRBD1 (5 bases). There are 16 residues in the CDR3. Germline V CDR1 and CDR2: MNHEY, SMNVEV (reference sequence). V was shortened by 2 bases and J by 8 bases, with 16 bases between the two germline ends.

A few counts support this clone. The sample holds other DNA sequences that translate to the same CDR3. The J gene is TRBJ2-2, the V gene TRBV5-4; 10 bases are shared with TRBD2. This CDR3 is built from 17 residues. With 2 bases clipped from V and 4 bases from J, the junction kept 8 bases outside the gene matches. Germline CDR1 and CDR2: SGHNT and YYREEE (reference sequence). The CDR3 DNA follows: TGTGCCAGCAGCTTAACCAGCGGGGGGGCCGCCACCGGGGAGCTGTTTTTT. This codes for CASSLTSGGAATGELFF. Supplemented by reference TRBV5-4 and TRBJ2-2, the full variable domain reads ETGVTQSPTHLIKTRGQQVTLRCSSQSGHNTVSWYQQALGQGPQFIFQYYREEENGRGNFPPRFSGLQFPNYSSELNVNALELDDSALYLCASSLTSGGAATGELFFGEGSRLTVL.

This clone has a single count. The J gene is TRBJ2-1, the V gene TRBV30; D perhaps matches TRBD2 (6 bases). From germline, CDR1 is GTSNPN and CDR2 SVGIG (reference sequence). CDR3 size: 14 residues. V was cut by 7 bases and J by 0 bases, with 13 bases left in between. CDR3 in amino acids: CAYLSGYSYNEQFF. CDR3 bases: TGTGCCTATCTTAGCGGTTACTCCTACAATGAGCAGTTCTTC.

This clone has more than one count but fewer than ten. The gene calls are TRBV19 and TRBJ2-2; possible D gene TRBD2, 6 bases. The CDR3 consists of 16 residues. CDR1 LNHDA and CDR2 SQIVND come from the germline V gene (reference sequence). Trimming cost V 5 bases and J 2 bases, with 15 bases left between them. As DNA, the CDR3 is TGTGCCAGTAGTCTTACCCCGGGGGACAACACCGGGGAGCTGTTTTTT. Encoded protein: CASSLTPGDNTGELFF. Supplemented by reference TRBV19 and TRBJ2-2, the full variable domain reads DGGITQSPKYLFRKEGQNVTLSCEQNLNHDAMYWYRQDPGQGLRLIYYSQIVNDFQKGDIAEGYSVSREKKESFPLTVTSAQKNPTAFYLCASSLTPGDNTGELFFGEGSRLTVL.

The chain uses TRBV5-6 and TRBJ2-5; D unclear. V dropped 1 base and J dropped 2 bases, with 12 bases sitting between them. The length of the CDR3 is 15 residues. Germline CDR1 is SGHDT and CDR2 is YYEEEE. The CDR3 loop reads CASSLRFGEQETQYF. CDR3 DNA sequence: TGTGCCAGCAGCTTGCGTTTTGGAGAACAAGAGACCCAGTACTTC.

The rearrangement joins TRBV4-3 to TRBJ2-2; 10 positions match TRBD1. From germline, CDR1 is LGHNA and CDR2 YSLEER. The CDR3 length is 16 residues. The V and J ends lost 0 bases and 8 bases, in that order; junction bases with no gene match: 6. In DNA, the CDR3 is TGCGCCAGCAGCCAAGACCTCTCGGGACAGGGGGGGGAGCTGTTTTTT. Its translation: CASSQDLSGQGGELFF.

This clone was recorded once. The chain has TRBV5-6 and TRBJ2-1; weak D call: TRBD1 (5 bases). Trimming shortened V by 4 bases and J by 4 bases, and 15 bases separated the two germline ends. Germline V lookup: CDR1 SGHDT, CDR2 YYEEEE. The CDR3 is 15 amino acids. The CDR3 reads CASSHTGILYNEQFF. The CDR3 DNA reads as TGTGCCAGCAGCCACACAGGAATTTTATACAATGAGCAGTTCTTC.

The chain combines TRBV27 with TRBJ2-5; maybe TRBD2 (6 bases). The CDR3 contains 11 residues. The V and J ends lost 8 bases and 7 bases respectively, with 11 bases between them. The V gene's germline CDR1 is MNHEY and CDR2 SMNVEV (reference sequence). CDR3 loop: CASQTGGTQYF. CDR3 nucleotide sequence: TGTGCCAGCCAGACCGGGGGGACCCAGTACTTC.